This T cell receptor (beta chain) was sequenced for a study of cytomegalovirus exposure and HLA in healthy donors. Turning to this clone: What it binds is not known.

Germline V gives CDR1 SGDLS, CDR2 YYNGEE. Trimming removed 4 bases from V and 5 bases from J, with 27 bases in between. This CDR3 is built from 18 residues. Study-wide results and limits: The study put 150 or so TCR beta chains on its list as cytomegalovirus-associated. Upon later analysis, HLA-associated TCR beta chains proved more clonally expanded than other, equally common chains. Most TCR beta V segments were productive about 87% or about 30% of the time in an earlier analysis. Associated with HLA alleles at 0.05 false discovery rate in a later analysis were 16,951 TCR beta sequences.

PCR was performed using 60 Vbeta and 13 Jbeta primers. TCRdb's table, derived via immunoSEQ multiplex PCR, lists solely in-frame clones and lacks some. The data show 150,000 to 200,000 clones, approximately 80% seen once. The chain is built from TRBV9 and TRBJ1-2; no clear D. This receptor was taken from a woman aged 25 to 45 in good health and CMV-seropositive. Input material: PBMCs. Here the CDR3 DNA reads TGTGCCAGCAGCCCGAACCTTCCCGGGATTTTAAGGGAGTATGGCTACACCTTC. Protein: CASSPNLPGILREYGYTF.